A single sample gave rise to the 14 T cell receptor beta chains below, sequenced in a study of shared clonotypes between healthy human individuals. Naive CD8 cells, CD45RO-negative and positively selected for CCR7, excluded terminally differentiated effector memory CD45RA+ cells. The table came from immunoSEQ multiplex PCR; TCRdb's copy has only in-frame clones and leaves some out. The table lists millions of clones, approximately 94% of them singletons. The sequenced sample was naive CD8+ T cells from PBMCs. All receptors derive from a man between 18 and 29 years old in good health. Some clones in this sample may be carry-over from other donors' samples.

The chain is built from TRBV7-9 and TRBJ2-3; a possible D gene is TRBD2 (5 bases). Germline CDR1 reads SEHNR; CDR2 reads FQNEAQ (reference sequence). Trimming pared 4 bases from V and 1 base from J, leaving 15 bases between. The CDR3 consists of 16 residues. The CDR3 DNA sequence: TGTGCCAGCAGCTCACGTAAGAGGGTCGGCACAGATACGCAGTATTTT. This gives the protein CASSSRKRVGTDTQYF. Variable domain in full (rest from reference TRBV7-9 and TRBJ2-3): DTGVSQNPRHKITKRGQNVTFRCDPISEHNRLYWYRQTLGQGPEFLTYFQNEAQLEKSRLLSDRFSAERPKGSFSTLEIQRTEQGDSAMYLCASSSRKRVGTDTQYFGPGTRLTVL.

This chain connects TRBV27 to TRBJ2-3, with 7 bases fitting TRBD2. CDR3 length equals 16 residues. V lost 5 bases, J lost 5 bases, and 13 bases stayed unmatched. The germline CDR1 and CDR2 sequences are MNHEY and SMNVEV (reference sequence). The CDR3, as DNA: TGTGCCAGCAGTCCTTCGGCGGGAGTTTTGGTAGATACGCAGTATTTT. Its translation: CASSPSAGVLVDTQYF.

The CDR3 is CASSLRAGEPYNEQFF. CDR3 bases: TGTGCCAGCAGCCTGCGGGCAGGGGAGCCCTACAATGAGCAGTTCTTC. This sequence joins TRBV6-6 and TRBJ2-1; tentatively, D is TRBD1 (6 bases). Germline V gene data show CDR1 as MNHNY and CDR2 as SVGAGI (reference sequence). CDR3 length: 16 amino acids. V gave up 6 bases and J gave up 2 bases, with 17 bases separating them.

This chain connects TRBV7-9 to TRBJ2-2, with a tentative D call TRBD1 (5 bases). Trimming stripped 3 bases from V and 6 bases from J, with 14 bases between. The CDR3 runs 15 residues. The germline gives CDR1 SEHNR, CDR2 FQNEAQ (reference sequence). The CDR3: CASSFPQGVAGELFF. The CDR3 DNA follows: TGTGCCAGCAGCTTTCCCCAAGGGGTCGCCGGGGAGCTGTTTTTT.

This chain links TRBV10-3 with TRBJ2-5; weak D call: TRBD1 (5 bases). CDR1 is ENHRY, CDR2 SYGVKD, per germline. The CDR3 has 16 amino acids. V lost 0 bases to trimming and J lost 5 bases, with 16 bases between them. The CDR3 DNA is TGTGCCATCAGTGAGTCGGTTGGACACCTCCGGGAGACCCAGTACTTC. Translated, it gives CAISESVGHLRETQYF.

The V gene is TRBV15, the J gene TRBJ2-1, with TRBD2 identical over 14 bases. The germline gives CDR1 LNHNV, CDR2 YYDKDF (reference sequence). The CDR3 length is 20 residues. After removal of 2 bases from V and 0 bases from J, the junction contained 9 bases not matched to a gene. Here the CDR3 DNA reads TGTGCCACCAGCAGATGGGGACTAGCGGGAGCCAGCGGCTCCTACAATGAGCAGTTCTTC. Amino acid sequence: CATSRWGLAGASGSYNEQFF.

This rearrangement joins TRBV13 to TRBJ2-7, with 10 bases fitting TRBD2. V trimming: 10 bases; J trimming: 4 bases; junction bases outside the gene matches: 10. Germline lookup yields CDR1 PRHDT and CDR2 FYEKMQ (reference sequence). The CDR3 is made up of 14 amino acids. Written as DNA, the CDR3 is TGTGCCACCCTCCTAGCGGGAGTTCCGTACGAGCAGTACTTC. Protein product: CATLLAGVPYEQYF.

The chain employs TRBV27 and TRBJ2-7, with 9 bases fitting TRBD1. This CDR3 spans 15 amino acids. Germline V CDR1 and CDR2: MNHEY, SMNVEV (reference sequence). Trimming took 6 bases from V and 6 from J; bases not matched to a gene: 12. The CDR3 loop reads CASSLSGTGSLEQYF. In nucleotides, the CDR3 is TGTGCCAGCAGCCTCAGTGGGACAGGGTCTCTCGAGCAGTACTTC.

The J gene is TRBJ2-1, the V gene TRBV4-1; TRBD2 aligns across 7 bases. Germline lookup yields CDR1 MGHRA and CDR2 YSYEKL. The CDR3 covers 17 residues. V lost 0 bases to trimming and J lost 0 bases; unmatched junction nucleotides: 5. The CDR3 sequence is CASSQDKAGVSYNEQFF. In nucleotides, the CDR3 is TGCGCCAGCAGCCAAGATAAGGCGGGGGTCTCCTACAATGAGCAGTTCTTC.

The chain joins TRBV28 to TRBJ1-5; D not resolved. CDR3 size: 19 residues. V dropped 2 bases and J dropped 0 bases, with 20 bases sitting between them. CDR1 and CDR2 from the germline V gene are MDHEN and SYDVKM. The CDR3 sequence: CASSLAVREAEYSNQPQHF. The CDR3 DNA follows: TGTGCCAGCAGTTTAGCTGTCCGGGAAGCGGAGTATAGCAATCAGCCCCAGCATTTT.

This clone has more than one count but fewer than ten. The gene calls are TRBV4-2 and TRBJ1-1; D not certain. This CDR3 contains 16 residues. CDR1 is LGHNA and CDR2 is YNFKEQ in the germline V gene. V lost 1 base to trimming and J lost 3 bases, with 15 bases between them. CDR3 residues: CASSQVVAGRDTEAFF. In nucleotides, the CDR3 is TGTGCCAGCAGCCAAGTGGTAGCAGGCCGGGACACTGAAGCTTTCTTT.

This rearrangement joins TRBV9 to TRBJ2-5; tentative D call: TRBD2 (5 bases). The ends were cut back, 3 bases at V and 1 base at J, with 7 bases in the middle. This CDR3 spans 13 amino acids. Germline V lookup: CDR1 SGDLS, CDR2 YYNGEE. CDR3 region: CASSDGVQETQYF. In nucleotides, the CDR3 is TGTGCCAGCAGCGACGGGGTCCAAGAGACCCAGTACTTC.

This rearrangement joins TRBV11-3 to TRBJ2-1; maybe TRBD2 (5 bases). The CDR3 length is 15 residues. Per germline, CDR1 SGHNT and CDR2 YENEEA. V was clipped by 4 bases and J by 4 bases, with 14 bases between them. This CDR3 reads CASSSTGIQYNEQFF. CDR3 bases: TGTGCCAGCAGCTCGACCGGGATCCAATACAATGAGCAGTTCTTC.

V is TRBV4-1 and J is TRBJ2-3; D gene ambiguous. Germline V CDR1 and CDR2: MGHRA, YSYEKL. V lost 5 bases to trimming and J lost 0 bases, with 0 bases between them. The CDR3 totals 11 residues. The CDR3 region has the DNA TGCGCCAGCAGCAGCACAGATACGCAGTATTTT. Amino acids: CASSSTDTQYF.